This T cell receptor beta chain derives from a study of OX40 agonist ivuxolimab in advanced cancers. The CDR3 is made up of 16 amino acids. The V end lost 0 bases, the J end lost 2 bases, and 14 bases lay between the germline ends. The germline V gene encodes CDR1 SGHNT and CDR2 YYREEE (reference sequence). Repertoires were generated with immunoSEQ multiplex PCR, while TCRdb's copy carries only in-frame clones and drops some. Of over 50,000 clones detected, 70% to 90% appear once; the ten largest clones hold approximately 1.8%. Sequencing used CD4+ or CD8+ T cells sorted from blood, obtained in a trial of the OX40 agonist ivuxolimab. The gene calls are TRBV5-4 and TRBJ2-5; D gene unclear. The origin of this receptor is an adult with an advanced solid tumor such as melanoma, head and neck, liver or kidney cancer. The DNA for the CDR3 is TGTGCCAGCAGCTTGGGGTCATCCGCAGGTCAAGAGACCCAGTACTTC. Translation gives CASSLGSSAGQETQYF.